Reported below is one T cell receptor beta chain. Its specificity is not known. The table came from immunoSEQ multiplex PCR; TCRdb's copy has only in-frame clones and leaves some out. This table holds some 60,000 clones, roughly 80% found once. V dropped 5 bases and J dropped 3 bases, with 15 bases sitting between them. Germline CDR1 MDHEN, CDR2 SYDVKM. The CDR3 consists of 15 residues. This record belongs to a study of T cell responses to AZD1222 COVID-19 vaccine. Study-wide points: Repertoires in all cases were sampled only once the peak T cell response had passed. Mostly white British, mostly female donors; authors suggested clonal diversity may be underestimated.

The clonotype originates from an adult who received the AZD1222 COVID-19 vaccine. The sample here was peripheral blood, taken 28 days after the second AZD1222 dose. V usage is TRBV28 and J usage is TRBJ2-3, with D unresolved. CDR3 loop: CASSTESPGTDTQYF. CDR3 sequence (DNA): TGTGCCAGCAGTACGGAAAGCCCCGGGACAGATACGCAGTATTTT.